This entry lists 7 T cell receptor beta chains sequenced from one sample in a study of vaccination effects on CD4 cells after COVID-19. Antigen-specific CD4+ T cells were first expanded with viral peptide pools by the ViraFEST assay and only then sequenced. Researchers isolated CD4+ T cells once roughly ten days of culture had elapsed. A positive SARS-CoV-2 PCR test fell between March and December 2020. For these TCRs, the target antigens are not known. Using immunoSEQ multiplex PCR, the repertoire was profiled, and TCRdb retains in-frame clones only, with some absent. Of 30,000 to 35,000 clones in the sample, just over 70% were seen once. The input for sequencing was CD4+ T cells from PBMCs cultured with a peptide pool, taken before COVID-19 vaccination. The origin of the receptors is a human donor who had a prior SARS-CoV-2 infection.

The chain couples TRBV3-1 (or the pseudogene TRBV3-2) to TRBJ1-6; D may be TRBD1 (6 bases). This CDR3 is built from 15 residues. CDR1 is LGHDT, CDR2 YNNKEL, per germline (reference sequence). V lost 4 bases to trimming and J lost 9 bases, with 16 bases between them. The CDR3 region has the DNA TGTGCCAGCAGCCGGACAGAGGAGCGGGGTTCACCCCTCCACTTT. Protein: CASSRTEERGSPLHF.

The chain couples TRBV6-5 to TRBJ1-2; D unclear. From germline, CDR1 is MNHEY and CDR2 SVGAGI. There are 15 residues in the CDR3. Trimming took off 2 bases at V and 2 bases at J, with 12 bases between the two ends. The CDR3 sequence: CASSYVWSRNYGYTF. The CDR3, as DNA: TGTGCCAGCAGTTACGTATGGTCCAGGAACTATGGCTACACCTTC.

The V call is TRBV30, the J call TRBJ1-2; D remains ambiguous. CDR3 length: 13 residues. The germline V gene has CDR1 GTSNPN and CDR2 SVGIG (reference sequence). Trimming left V 0 bases short and J 8 bases short, with 13 bases between. In nucleotides, the CDR3 is TGTGCCTGGAGTGTTCGGGATCCAATAGGCTACACCTTC. Protein sequence: CAWSVRDPIGYTF.

This clone was counted between two and nine times. The V and J genes are TRBV6-5 and TRBJ2-2, with D uncertain. There are 13 residues in the CDR3. With 6 bases removed from V and 0 bases from J, the gap between germline ends came to 5 bases. Per germline, CDR1 MNHEY and CDR2 SVGAGI. CDR3 sequence reads: CASRTSNTGELFF. The CDR3 nucleotides are TGTGCCAGCAGGACTTCGAACACCGGGGAGCTGTTTTTT.

The V gene is TRBV11-3, the J gene TRBJ2-5; TRBD2 matches at 7 bases. This CDR3 contains 16 residues. The ends lost 5 bases at V and 2 bases at J; junction bases unmatched: 11. Germline V gives CDR1 SGHNT, CDR2 YENEEA. CDR3 coding DNA: TGTGCCAGCAGCCTCCGTTTGGCGGGGGTACAAGAGACCCAGTACTTC. Encoded protein: CASSLRLAGVQETQYF.

This chain joins TRBV12-5 and TRBJ1-2; tentatively, D is TRBD1 (6 bases). The CDR3 consists of 14 residues. Trimming left V 3 bases short and J 7 bases short, with 15 bases between. Germline V lookup: CDR1 LGHNT, CDR2 FRNRAP. The CDR3 region is CASGFFGRGRGYTF. CDR3 bases: TGTGCTAGTGGTTTTTTTGGCAGGGGTCGTGGCTACACCTTC.

In the case of this clone: An end of the junction does not agree with germline; a read error may underlie this. The chain has TRBV2 and TRBJ2-5; a possible D gene is TRBD1 (6 bases). The germline V gene encodes CDR1 SNHLY and CDR2 FYNNEI. The CDR3 is 12 amino acids. CDR3 sequence: CASSSHREHRDF. CDR3 bases: TGTGCCAGCAGTAGCCACAGGGAACACCGGGACTTC.